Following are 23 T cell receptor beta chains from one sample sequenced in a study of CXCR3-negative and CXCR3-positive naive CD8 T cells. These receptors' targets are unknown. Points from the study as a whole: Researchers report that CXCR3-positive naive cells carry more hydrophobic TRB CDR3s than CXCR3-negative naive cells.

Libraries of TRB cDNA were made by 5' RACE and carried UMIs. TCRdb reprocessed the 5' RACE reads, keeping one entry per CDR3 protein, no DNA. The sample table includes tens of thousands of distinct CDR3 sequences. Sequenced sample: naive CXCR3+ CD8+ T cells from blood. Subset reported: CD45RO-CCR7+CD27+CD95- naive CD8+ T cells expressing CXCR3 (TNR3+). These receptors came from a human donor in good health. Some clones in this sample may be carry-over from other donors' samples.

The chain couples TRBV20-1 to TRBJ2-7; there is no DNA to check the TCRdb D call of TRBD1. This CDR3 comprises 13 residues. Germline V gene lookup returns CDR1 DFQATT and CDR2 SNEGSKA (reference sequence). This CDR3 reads CSAPGQISYEQYF.

The CDR3 is CASSFNRGYEQFF. The chain has TRBV28 and TRBJ2-1; TCRdb lists TRBD1, though no DNA is available to test this call. Germline CDR1 reads MDHEN; CDR2 reads SYDVKM. The CDR3 length is 13 residues.

The CDR3 spells CASSQDWAVHGYTF. The chain uses TRBV3-1 and TRBJ1-2. CDR1 LGHDT and CDR2 YNNKEL come from the germline V gene (reference sequence). There are 14 residues in the CDR3.

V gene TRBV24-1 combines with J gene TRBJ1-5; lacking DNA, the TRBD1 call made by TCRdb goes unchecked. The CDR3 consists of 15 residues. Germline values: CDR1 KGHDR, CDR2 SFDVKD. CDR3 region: CATSDPGQWGQPQHF.

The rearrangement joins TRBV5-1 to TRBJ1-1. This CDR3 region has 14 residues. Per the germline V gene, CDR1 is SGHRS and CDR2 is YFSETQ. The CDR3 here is CASSPRSSNTEAFF.

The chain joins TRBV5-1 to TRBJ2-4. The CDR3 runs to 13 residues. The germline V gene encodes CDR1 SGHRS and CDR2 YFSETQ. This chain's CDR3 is CASSLGSPNIQYF. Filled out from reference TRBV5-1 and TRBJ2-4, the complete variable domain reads KAGVTQTPRYLIKTRGQQVTLSCSPISGHRSVSWYQQTPGQGLQFLFEYFSETQRNKGNFPGRFSGRQFSNSRSEMNVSTLELGDSALYLCASSLGSPNIQYFGAGTRLSVL.

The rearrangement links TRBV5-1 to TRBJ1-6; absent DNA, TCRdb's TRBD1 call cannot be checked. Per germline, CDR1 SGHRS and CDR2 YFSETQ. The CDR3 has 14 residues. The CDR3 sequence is CASSLWDGNSPLHF.

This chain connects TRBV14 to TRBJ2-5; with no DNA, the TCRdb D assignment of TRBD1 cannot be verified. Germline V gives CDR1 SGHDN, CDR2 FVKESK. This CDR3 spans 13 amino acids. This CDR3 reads CASSQSRGETQYF.

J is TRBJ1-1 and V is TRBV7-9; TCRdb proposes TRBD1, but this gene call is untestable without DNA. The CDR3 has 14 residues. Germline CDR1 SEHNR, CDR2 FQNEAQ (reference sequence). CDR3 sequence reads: CASSYDRPYTEAFF.

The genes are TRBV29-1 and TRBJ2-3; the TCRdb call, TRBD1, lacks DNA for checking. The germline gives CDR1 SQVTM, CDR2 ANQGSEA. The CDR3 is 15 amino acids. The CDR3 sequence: CSVAGASYGTDTQYF.

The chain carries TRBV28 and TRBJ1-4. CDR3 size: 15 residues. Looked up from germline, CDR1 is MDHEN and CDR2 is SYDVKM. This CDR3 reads CASSPSHRTNEKLFF.

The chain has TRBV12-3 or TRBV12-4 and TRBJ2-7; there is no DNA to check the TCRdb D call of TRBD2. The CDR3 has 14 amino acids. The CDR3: CASSVGGGLYEQYF.

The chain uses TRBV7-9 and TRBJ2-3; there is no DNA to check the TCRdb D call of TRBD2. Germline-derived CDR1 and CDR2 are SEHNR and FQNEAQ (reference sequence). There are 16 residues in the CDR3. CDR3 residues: CASSQRDGGDRDTQYF.

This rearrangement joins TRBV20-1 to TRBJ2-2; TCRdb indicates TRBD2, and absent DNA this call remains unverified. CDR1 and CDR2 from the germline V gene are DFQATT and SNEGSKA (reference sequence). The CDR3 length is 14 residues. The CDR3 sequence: CSARGPAVFGELFF.

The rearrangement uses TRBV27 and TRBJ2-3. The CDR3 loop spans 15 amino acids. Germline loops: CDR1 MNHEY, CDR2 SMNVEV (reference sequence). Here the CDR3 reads CASSPTWDLTDTQYF.

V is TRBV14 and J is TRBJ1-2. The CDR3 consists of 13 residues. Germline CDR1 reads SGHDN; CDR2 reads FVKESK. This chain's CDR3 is CASRVDGKNGYTF.

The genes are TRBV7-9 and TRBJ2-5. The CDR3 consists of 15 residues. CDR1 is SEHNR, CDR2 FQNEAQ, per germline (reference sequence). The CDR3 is CASSLVGNRQETQYF. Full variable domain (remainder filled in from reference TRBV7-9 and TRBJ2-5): DTGVSQNPRHKITKRGQNVTFRCDPISEHNRLYWYRQTLGQGPEFLTYFQNEAQLEKSRLLSDRFSAERPKGSFSTLEIQRTEQGDSAMYLCASSLVGNRQETQYFGPGTRLLVL.

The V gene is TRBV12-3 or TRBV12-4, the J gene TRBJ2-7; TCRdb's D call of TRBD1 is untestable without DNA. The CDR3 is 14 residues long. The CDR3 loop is CASSYLGGHYEQYF.

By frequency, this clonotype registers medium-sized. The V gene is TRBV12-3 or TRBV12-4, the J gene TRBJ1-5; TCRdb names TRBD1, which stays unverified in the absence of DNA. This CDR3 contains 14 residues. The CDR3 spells CASSWRQGEQPQHF.

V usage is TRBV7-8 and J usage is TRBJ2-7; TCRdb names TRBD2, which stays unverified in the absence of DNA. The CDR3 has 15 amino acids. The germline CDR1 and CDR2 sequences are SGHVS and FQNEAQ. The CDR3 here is CASSDPSGGLYEQYF.

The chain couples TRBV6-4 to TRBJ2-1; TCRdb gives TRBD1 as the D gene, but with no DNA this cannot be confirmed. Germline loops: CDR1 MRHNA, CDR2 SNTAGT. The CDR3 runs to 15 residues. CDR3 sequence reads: CASSVGGTGWDEQFF.

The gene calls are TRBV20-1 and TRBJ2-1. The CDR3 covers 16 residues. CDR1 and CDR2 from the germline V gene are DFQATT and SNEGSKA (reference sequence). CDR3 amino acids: CSARSVTQAIYNEQFF.

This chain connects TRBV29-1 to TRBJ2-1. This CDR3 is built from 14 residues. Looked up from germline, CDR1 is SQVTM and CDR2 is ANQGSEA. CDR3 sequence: CSVEYYVSYNEQFF.